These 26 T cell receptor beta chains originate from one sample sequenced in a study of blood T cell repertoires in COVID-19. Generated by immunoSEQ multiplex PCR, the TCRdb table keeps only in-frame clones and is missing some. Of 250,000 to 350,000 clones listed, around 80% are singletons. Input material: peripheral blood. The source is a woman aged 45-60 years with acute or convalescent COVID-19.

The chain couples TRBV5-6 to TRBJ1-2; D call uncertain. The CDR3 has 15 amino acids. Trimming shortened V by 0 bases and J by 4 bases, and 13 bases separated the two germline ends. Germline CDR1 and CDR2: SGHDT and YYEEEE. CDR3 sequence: CASSLGWHSSYGYTF. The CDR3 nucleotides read TGTGCCAGCAGCTTGGGGTGGCACAGCTCCTATGGCTACACCTTC.

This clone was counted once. CDR3: CASSLLAGGEQYV. DNA for the CDR3: TGTGCCAGCAGTTTACTAGCGGGGGGAGAGCAGTACGTC. The genes are TRBV12-3 or TRBV12-4 and TRBJ2-7; TRBD2 matches at 11 bases. Unmatched junction bases numbered 1, after V lost 2 bases and J lost 7 bases. The CDR3 sequence is 13 residues long.

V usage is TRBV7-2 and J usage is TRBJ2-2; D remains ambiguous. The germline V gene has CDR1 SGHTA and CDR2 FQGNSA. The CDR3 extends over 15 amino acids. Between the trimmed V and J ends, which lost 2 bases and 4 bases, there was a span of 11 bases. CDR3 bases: TGTGCCAGCAGCTTAAGTAGAGAGAGCACCGGGGAGCTGTTTTTT. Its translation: CASSLSRESTGELFF.

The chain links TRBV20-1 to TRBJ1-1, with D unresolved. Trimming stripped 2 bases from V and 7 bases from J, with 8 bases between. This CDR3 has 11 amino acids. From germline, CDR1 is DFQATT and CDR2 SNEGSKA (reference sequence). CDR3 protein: CSARSGGEAFF. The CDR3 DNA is TGCAGTGCTAGAAGTGGCGGTGAAGCTTTCTTT.

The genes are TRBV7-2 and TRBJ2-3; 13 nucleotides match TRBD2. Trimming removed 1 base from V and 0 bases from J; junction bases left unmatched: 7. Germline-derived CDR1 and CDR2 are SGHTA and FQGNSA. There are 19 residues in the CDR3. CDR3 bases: TGTGCCAGCAGCTTAGGGACACCGGGACTAGCGGGGAGCACAGATACGCAGTATTTT. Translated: CASSLGTPGLAGSTDTQYF. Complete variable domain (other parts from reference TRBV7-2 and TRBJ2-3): GAGVSQSPSNKVTEKGKDVELRCDPISGHTALYWYRQSLGQGLEFLIYFQGNSAPDKSGLPSDRFSAERTGGSVSTLTIQRTQQEDSAVYLCASSLGTPGLAGSTDTQYFGPGTRLTVL.

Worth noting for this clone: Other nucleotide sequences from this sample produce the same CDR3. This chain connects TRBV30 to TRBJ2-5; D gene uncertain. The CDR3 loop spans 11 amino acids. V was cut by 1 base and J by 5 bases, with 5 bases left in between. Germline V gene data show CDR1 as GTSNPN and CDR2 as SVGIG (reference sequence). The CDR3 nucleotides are TGTGCCTGGAGTGCCAGGGAGACCCAGTACTTC. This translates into CAWSARETQYF.

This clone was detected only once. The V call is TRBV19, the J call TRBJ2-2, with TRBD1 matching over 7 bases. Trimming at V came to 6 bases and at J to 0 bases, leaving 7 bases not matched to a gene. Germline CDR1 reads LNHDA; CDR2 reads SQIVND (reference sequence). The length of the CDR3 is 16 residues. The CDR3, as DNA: TGTGCCAGTAGAAGAACCGGGACAGCGAACACCGGGGAGCTGTTTTTT. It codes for CASRRTGTANTGELFF.

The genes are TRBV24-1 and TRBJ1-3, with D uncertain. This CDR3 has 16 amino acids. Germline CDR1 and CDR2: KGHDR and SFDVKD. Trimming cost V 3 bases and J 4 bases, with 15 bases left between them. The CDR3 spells CATSDPDPAGGNTIYF. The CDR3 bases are TGTGCCACCAGTGATCCTGATCCGGCCGGGGGAAACACCATATATTTT.

DNA for the CDR3: TGTGCCAGCAGTCCCGGACTCACCTACGAGCAGTACTTC. Amino acid sequence: CASSPGLTYEQYF. This chain uses TRBV6-2 or TRBV6-3 with TRBJ2-7; tentatively, D is TRBD2 (5 bases). Germline V gene sequence: CDR1 MNHEY, CDR2 SVGEGT. V dropped 5 bases and J dropped 2 bases, with 10 bases sitting between them. CDR3 length: 13 amino acids.

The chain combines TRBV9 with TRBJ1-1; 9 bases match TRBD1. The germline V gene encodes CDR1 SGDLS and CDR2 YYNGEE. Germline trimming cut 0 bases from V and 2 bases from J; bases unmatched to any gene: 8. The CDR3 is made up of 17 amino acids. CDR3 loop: CASSVGDRDPTNTEAFF. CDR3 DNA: TGTGCCAGCAGCGTAGGGGACAGGGACCCCACAAACACTGAAGCTTTCTTT.

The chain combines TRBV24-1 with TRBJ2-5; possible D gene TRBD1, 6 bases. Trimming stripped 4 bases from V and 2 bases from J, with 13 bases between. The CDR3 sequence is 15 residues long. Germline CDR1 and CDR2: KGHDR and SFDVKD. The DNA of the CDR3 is TGTGCCACCAGTGAGCCCGGCAGGGGTCAAGAGACCCAGTACTTC. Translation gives CATSEPGRGQETQYF.

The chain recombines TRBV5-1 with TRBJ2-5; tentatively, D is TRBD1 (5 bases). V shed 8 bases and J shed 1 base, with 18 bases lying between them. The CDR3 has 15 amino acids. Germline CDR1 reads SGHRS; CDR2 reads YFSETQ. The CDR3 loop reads CASPPRVRGQETQYF. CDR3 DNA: TGCGCCAGTCCACCTCGGGTAAGGGGCCAAGAGACCCAGTACTTC.

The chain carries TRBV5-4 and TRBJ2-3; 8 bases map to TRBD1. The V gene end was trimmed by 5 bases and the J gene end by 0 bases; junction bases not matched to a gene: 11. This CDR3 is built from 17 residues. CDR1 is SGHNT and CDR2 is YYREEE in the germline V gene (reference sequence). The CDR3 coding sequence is TGTGCCAGCAGTCGGAGATCAGGGGGCCCTAGCACAGATACGCAGTATTTT. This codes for CASSRRSGGPSTDTQYF. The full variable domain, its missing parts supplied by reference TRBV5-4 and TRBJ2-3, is ETGVTQSPTHLIKTRGQQVTLRCSSQSGHNTVSWYQQALGQGPQFIFQYYREEENGRGNFPPRFSGLQFPNYSSELNVNALELDDSALYLCASSRRSGGPSTDTQYFGPGTRLTVL.

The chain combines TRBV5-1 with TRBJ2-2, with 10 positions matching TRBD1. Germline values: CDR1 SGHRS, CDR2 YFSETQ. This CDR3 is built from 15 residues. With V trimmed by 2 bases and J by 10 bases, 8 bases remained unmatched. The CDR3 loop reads CASSFGQGGREELFF. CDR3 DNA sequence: TGCGCCAGCAGCTTTGGACAGGGGGGAAGGGAGGAGCTGTTTTTT.

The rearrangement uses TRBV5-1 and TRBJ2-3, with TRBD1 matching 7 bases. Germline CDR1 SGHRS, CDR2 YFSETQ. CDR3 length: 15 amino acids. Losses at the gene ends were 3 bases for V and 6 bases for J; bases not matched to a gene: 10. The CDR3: CASSSNTGAGDTQYF. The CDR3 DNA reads TGCGCCAGCAGCTCGAACACAGGGGCTGGGGATACGCAGTATTTT.

This chain's CDR3 is CASSTGQGNNQPQHF. DNA of the CDR3: TGTGCCAGCAGCACCGGACAGGGTAATAATCAGCCCCAGCATTTT. The genes are TRBV11-2 and TRBJ1-5, with 8 bases fitting TRBD1. CDR1 and CDR2 from the germline V gene are SGHAT and FQNNGV. CDR3 size: 15 residues. V dropped 5 bases and J dropped 4; count of bases not matched to a gene: 7.

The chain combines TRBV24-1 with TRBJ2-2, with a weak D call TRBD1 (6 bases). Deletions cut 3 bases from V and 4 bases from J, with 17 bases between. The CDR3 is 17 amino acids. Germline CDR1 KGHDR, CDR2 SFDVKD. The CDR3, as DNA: TGTGCCACCAGTGATCCCCCGGGACAAGGTGGCACCGGGGAGCTGTTTTTT. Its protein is CATSDPPGQGGTGELFF.

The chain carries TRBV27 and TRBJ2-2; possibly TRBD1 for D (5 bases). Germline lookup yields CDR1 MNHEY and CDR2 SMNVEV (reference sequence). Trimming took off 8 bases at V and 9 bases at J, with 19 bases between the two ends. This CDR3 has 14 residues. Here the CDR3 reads CASQGFDSSRELFF. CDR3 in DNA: TGTGCCAGCCAAGGTTTTGACAGTTCTAGGGAGCTGTTTTTT.

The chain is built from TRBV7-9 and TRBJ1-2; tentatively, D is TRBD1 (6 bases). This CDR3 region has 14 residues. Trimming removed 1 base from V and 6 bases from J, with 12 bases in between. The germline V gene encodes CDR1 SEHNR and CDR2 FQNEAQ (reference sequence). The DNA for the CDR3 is TGTGCCAGCAGCTTAGAGTGGTCAGGGGATGGCTACACCTTC. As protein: CASSLEWSGDGYTF.

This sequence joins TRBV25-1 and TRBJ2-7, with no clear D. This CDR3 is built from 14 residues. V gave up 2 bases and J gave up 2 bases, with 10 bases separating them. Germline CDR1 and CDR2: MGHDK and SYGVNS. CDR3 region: CASSETALTYEQYF. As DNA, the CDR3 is TGTGCCAGCAGTGAAACAGCCCTAACCTACGAGCAGTACTTC.

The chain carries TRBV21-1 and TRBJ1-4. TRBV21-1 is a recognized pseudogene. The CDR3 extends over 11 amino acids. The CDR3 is CGGSEGEKLFF. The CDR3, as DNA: TGCGGCGGGTCCGAAGGTGAAAAACTGTTTTTT.

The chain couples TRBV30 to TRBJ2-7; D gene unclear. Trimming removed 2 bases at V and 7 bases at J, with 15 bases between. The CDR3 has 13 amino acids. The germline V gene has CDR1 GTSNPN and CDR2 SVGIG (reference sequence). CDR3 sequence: CAWSLQYYGEQYF. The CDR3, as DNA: TGTGCCTGGAGTCTGCAGTACTACGGGGAGCAGTACTTC.

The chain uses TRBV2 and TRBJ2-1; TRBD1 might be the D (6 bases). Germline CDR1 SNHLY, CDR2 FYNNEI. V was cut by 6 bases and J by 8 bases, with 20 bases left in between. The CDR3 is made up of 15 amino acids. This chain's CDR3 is CASRETAGTRHEQFF. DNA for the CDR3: TGTGCCAGCAGGGAAACGGCAGGGACACGCCATGAGCAGTTCTTC.

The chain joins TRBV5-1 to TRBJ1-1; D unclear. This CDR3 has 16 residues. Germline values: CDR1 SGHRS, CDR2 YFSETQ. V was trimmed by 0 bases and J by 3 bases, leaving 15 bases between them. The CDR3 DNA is TGCGCCAGCAGCTTGGCCCCACCCGTGGAGGACACTGAAGCTTTCTTT. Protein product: CASSLAPPVEDTEAFF.

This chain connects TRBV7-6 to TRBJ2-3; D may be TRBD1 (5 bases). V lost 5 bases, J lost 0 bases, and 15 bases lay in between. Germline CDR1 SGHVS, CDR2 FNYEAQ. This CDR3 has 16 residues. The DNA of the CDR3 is TGTGCCAGCAGCCTCGGACACACCGTTAGCACAGATACGCAGTATTTT. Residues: CASSLGHTVSTDTQYF.

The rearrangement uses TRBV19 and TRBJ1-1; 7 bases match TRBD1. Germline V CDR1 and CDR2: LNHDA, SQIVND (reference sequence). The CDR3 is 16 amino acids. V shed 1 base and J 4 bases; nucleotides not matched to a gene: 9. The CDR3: CASSIVGDSPSTEAFF. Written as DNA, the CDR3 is TGTGCCAGTAGTATAGTTGGGGACAGCCCGAGCACTGAAGCTTTCTTT.